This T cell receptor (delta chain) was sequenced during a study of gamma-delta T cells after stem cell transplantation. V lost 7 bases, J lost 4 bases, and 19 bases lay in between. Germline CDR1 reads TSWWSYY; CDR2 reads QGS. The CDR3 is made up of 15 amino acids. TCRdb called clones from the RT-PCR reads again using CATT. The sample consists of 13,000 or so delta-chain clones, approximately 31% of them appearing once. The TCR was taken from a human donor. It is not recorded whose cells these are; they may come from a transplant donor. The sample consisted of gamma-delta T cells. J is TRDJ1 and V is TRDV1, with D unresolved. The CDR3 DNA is TGTGCTCTTGTAGGACCCCCTAGGTTGAGCGATAAACTCATCTTT. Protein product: CALVGPPRLSDKLIF.